This passage covers 27 T cell receptor beta chains from one sample sequenced in a study of blood T cell repertoires in COVID-19. Assay: immunoSEQ multiplex PCR; the TCRdb copy retains only in-frame clones and omits some. This table holds over 250,000 clones, around nine tenths found once. Material: peripheral blood. The origin of the receptors is a man in his forties who had recovered from COVID-19.

V gene TRBV9 combines with J gene TRBJ2-3; D is possibly TRBD1 (6 bases). Germline CDR1 and CDR2: SGDLS and YYNGEE. The CDR3 has 15 residues. V was trimmed by 3 bases and J by 2 bases, leaving 13 bases between them. CDR3 bases: TGTGCCAGCAGCGACCGGGACACTTACACAGATACGCAGTATTTT. Its protein product is CASSDRDTYTDTQYF. Full variable domain (remainder filled in from reference TRBV9 and TRBJ2-3): DSGVTQTPKHLITATGQRVTLRCSPRSGDLSVYWYQQSLDQGLQFLIQYYNGEERAKGNILERFSAQQFPDLHSELNLSSLELGDSALYFCASSDRDTYTDTQYFGPGTRLTVL.

The chain is built from TRBV4-3 and TRBJ2-6; TRBD1 matches 8 bases. Looked up from germline, CDR1 is LGHNA and CDR2 is YSLEER. The CDR3 loop spans 15 amino acids. J gave up 4 bases and V 3 bases, and 2 bases lay outside the gene matches. The CDR3 spells CASSQDRVGANVLTF. Written as DNA, the CDR3 is TGCGCCAGCAGCCAGGACAGGGTAGGGGCCAACGTCCTGACTTTC.

Only a few counts were recorded for this clone. The chain uses TRBV7-2 and TRBJ1-5; 7 nucleotides line up with TRBD1. Per the germline V gene, CDR1 is SGHTA and CDR2 is FQGNSA. V gave up 1 base and J gave up 4 bases; unmatched junction bases: 10. This CDR3 is 17 amino acids long. CDR3 in DNA: TGTGCCAGCAGCTTAGTCGGGGGCTCAGGGGGGAATCAGCCCCAGCATTTT. Protein product: CASSLVGGSGGNQPQHF. Supplemented by reference TRBV7-2 and TRBJ1-5, the full variable domain reads GAGVSQSPSNKVTEKGKDVELRCDPISGHTALYWYRQSLGQGLEFLIYFQGNSAPDKSGLPSDRFSAERTGGSVSTLTIQRTQQEDSAVYLCASSLVGGSGGNQPQHFGDGTRLSIL.

The chain carries TRBV2 and TRBJ2-6; 8 bases map to TRBD1. The CDR3 is 17 amino acids. The V gene's germline CDR1 is SNHLY and CDR2 FYNNEI. Trimming took 5 bases from V and 0 from J; bases not matched to a gene: 6. The CDR3 DNA follows: TGTGCCAGCAGTCCCGGGACAGGCTTCTCTGGGGCCAACGTCCTGACTTTC. The encoded protein is CASSPGTGFSGANVLTF.

The chain couples TRBV10-1 to TRBJ1-2; TRBD1 might be the D (6 bases). CDR3 size: 13 residues. The V and J ends lost 2 bases and 5 bases respectively, with 9 bases between them. Germline V gene data show CDR1 as WNHNN and CDR2 as SYGVQD (reference sequence). CDR3 nucleotide sequence: TGCGCCAGCAGTGAGGGACAGTGGTATGGCTACACCTTC. Encoded protein: CASSEGQWYGYTF.

The chain joins TRBV18 to TRBJ1-2, with D unresolved. CDR1 is KGHSH and CDR2 is LQKENI in the germline V gene. The V end lost 5 bases, the J end lost 3 bases, and 7 bases lay between the germline ends. This CDR3 contains 12 residues. Here the CDR3 DNA reads TGTGCCAGCTCATACAGAGACTATGGCTACACCTTC. Translating it yields CASSYRDYGYTF.

A word on this clone: The same CDR3 is also encoded by other DNA sequences in this sample. CDR3 DNA: TGTGCCAGCAGTCCACGACTAGCGGGGGGCCAAGAGACCCAGTACTTC. Its protein product is CASSPRLAGGQETQYF. This chain uses TRBV5-4 with TRBJ2-5; 13 bases agree with TRBD2. With V trimmed by 5 bases and J by 1 base, 5 bases remained unmatched. Germline-derived CDR1 and CDR2 are SGHNT and YYREEE (reference sequence). CDR3 size: 16 residues.

The V gene is TRBV11-2, the J gene TRBJ2-2, with D perhaps TRBD2 (5 bases). With 0 bases removed from V and 5 bases from J, the gap between germline ends came to 7 bases. Germline V gene data show CDR1 as SGHAT and CDR2 as FQNNGV. CDR3 length equals 14 residues. The CDR3 sequence is CASSLDRGTGELFF. CDR3 DNA sequence: TGTGCCAGCAGCTTAGATCGGGGAACCGGGGAGCTGTTTTTT.

This clone was picked up a small number of times. The gene calls are TRBV5-1 and TRBJ1-2; no definite D call. V was clipped by 1 base and J by 0 bases, with 7 bases between them. Germline V CDR1 and CDR2: SGHRS, YFSETQ. The CDR3 consists of 14 residues. The CDR3 loop is CASSLTDSNYGYTF. The CDR3 coding sequence is TGCGCCAGCAGCTTGACAGATTCTAACTATGGCTACACCTTC.

The rearrangement joins TRBV7-2 to TRBJ2-2, with 8 bases that match TRBD2. The CDR3 sequence is 15 residues long. With 7 bases clipped from V and 4 bases from J, the junction kept 8 bases outside the gene matches. The V gene's germline CDR1 is SGHTA and CDR2 FQGNSA. The DNA for the CDR3 is TGTGCCAGCACCCTACGGGCGGGGGGCACCGGGGAGCTGTTTTTT. As protein: CASTLRAGGTGELFF.

This chain joins TRBV10-3 and TRBJ1-2; D may be TRBD1 (6 bases). Between the trimmed V and J ends, which lost 2 bases and 8 bases, there was a span of 15 bases. Per the germline V gene, CDR1 is ENHRY and CDR2 is SYGVKD. This CDR3 has 14 amino acids. The CDR3 reads CAISEKMGGGGYTF. The CDR3 DNA follows: TGTGCCATCAGTGAGAAGATGGGGGGGGGCGGCTACACCTTC.

The J gene is TRBJ2-7, the V gene TRBV5-8; tentatively, D is TRBD2 (5 bases). Trimming left V 4 bases short and J 4 bases short, with 15 bases between. CDR1 and CDR2 from the germline V gene are SGHTS and YDEGEE. CDR3 length: 14 residues. This CDR3 reads CASSEGRGWYEQYF. The CDR3 nucleotides read TGTGCCAGCAGCGAAGGACGGGGATGGTACGAGCAGTACTTC.

This chain links TRBV4-1 with TRBJ1-1, with a tentative D call TRBD1 (6 bases). The germline V and J ends were trimmed by 4 bases and 4 bases, with 16 bases remaining between them. Germline CDR1 MGHRA, CDR2 YSYEKL. The CDR3 is 15 amino acids. The CDR3 here is CASSPQGAPSTEAFF. The CDR3 DNA reads TGCGCCAGCAGCCCACAGGGTGCCCCTTCCACTGAAGCTTTCTTT.

The rearrangement joins TRBV6-5 to TRBJ1-5; TRBD1 is a possible D gene (5 bases). V was clipped by 6 bases and J by 6 bases, with 15 bases between them. The germline V gene encodes CDR1 MNHEY and CDR2 SVGAGI. CDR3 length: 14 residues. CDR3 protein: CASSNGGYGQPQHF. In DNA form, the CDR3 reads TGTGCCAGCAGCAACGGGGGGTATGGTCAGCCCCAGCATTTT.

The chain recombines TRBV6-5 with TRBJ1-3; D might be TRBD1 (5 bases). Deletions cut 1 base from V and 2 bases from J, with 12 bases between. The CDR3 is made up of 16 amino acids. CDR1 MNHEY and CDR2 SVGAGI come from the germline V gene. The CDR3 sequence is CASSYFRGIAGNTIYF. In nucleotides, the CDR3 is TGTGCCAGCAGTTACTTTCGGGGGATTGCTGGAAACACCATATATTTT.

CDR3 sequence: CASSYSGSGNTIYF. CDR3 sequence (DNA): TGTGCCAGCAGTTACTCCGGCTCTGGAAACACCATATATTTT. The rearrangement uses TRBV6-2 or TRBV6-3 and TRBJ1-3; D is undetermined. The V gene's germline CDR1 is MNHEY and CDR2 SVGEGT. This CDR3 spans 14 amino acids. Trimming took 0 bases from V and 0 from J, leaving 3 bases between them.

This clone appeared a few times. The chain has TRBV6-1 and TRBJ1-5; maybe TRBD1 (5 bases). This CDR3 contains 17 residues. Per the germline V gene, CDR1 is MNHNS and CDR2 is SASEGT. V gave up 6 bases and J gave up 5 bases, with 23 bases separating them. This CDR3 is CASRETTWRVGDQPQHF. In DNA form, the CDR3 reads TGTGCCAGCAGAGAAACGACGTGGAGGGTAGGGGATCAGCCCCAGCATTTT.

The rearrangement uses TRBV3-1 (or the pseudogene TRBV3-2) and TRBJ2-7; 11 positions agree with TRBD1. The CDR3 totals 18 residues. Germline assignment: CDR1 LGHDT and CDR2 YNNKEL (reference sequence). V shed 0 bases and J 7 bases; nucleotides not matched to a gene: 14. The CDR3 is CASSQDLVRDRGAREQYF. CDR3 in DNA: TGTGCCAGCAGCCAAGATTTGGTTCGGGACAGGGGGGCCCGGGAGCAGTACTTC.

Concerning this clone: The same CDR3 is also encoded by other DNA sequences in this sample. The chain carries TRBV7-2 and TRBJ2-5, with D maybe TRBD2 (6 bases). CDR3 length equals 14 residues. Germline V gives CDR1 SGHTA, CDR2 FQGNSA. V was pared by 1 base and J by 2 bases, with 8 bases between. The CDR3 sequence is CASSLVGGQETQYF. CDR3 bases: TGTGCCAGCAGCTTAGTCGGGGGTCAAGAGACCCAGTACTTC.

There are a few counts of this clone. The chain uses TRBV4-3 and TRBJ2-3, with 7 positions matching TRBD2. V was clipped by 0 bases and J by 7 bases; unmatched bases: 16. The CDR3 contains 18 residues. CDR1 LGHNA and CDR2 YSLEER come from the germline V gene. The CDR3 loop is CASSQEGGGSGPGNTQYF. The CDR3 DNA reads TGCGCCAGCAGCCAAGAAGGAGGTGGTAGCGGGCCGGGGAATACGCAGTATTTT.

The J gene is TRBJ2-1, the V gene TRBV6-2 or TRBV6-3; possible D gene TRBD1, 5 bases. Deletions cut 6 bases from V and 10 bases from J, with 19 bases between. From germline, CDR1 is MNHEY and CDR2 SVGEGT. This CDR3 has 14 amino acids. In nucleotides, the CDR3 is TGTGCCAGCAGCTTCTCCCCAGACTGGGGCGAGCAGTTCTTC. Translation: CASSFSPDWGEQFF.

The chain combines TRBV7-3 with TRBJ2-1, with D possibly being TRBD2 (5 bases). Per the germline V gene, CDR1 is SGHTA and CDR2 is FQGTGA. The V end was cut by 5 bases, the J end by 10 bases, with 12 bases between. This CDR3 has 12 amino acids. The CDR3 is CASSIRTGEQFF. CDR3 coding DNA: TGTGCCAGCAGCATACGGACTGGCGAGCAGTTCTTC.

The chain has TRBV30 and TRBJ1-2, with TRBD1 matching 10 bases. From germline, CDR1 is GTSNPN and CDR2 SVGIG (reference sequence). The CDR3 covers 14 residues. DNA for the CDR3: TGTGCTGGCCGGGACAGGGGAACTAACTATGGCTACACCTTC. It codes for CAGRDRGTNYGYTF. Together with reference TRBV30 and TRBJ1-2, the CDR3 gives the full variable domain: SQTIHQWPATLVQPVGSPLSLECTVEGTSNPNLYWYRQAAGRGLQLLFYSVGIGQISSEVPQNLSASRPQDRQFILSSKKLLLSDSGFYLCAGRDRGTNYGYTFGSGTRLTVV.

The J gene is TRBJ2-1, the V gene TRBV2; 13 bases fit TRBD2. Germline CDR1 is SNHLY and CDR2 is FYNNEI. The V segment lost 7 bases and the J segment 4 bases; nucleotides outside the gene matches: 13. CDR3 length equals 18 residues. This chain's CDR3 is CASKGTSGRAGAYNEQFF. For the CDR3, the DNA is TGTGCCAGCAAAGGAACTAGCGGGAGGGCCGGTGCATACAATGAGCAGTTCTTC.

The chain joins TRBV7-2 to TRBJ2-1; 8 positions agree with TRBD2. Germline V gene sequence: CDR1 SGHTA, CDR2 FQGNSA. V shed 3 bases, J shed 3 bases, and the junction held 7 bases outside the gene matches. The CDR3 is made up of 16 amino acids. In DNA form, the CDR3 reads TGTGCCAGCAGCTTTGCGGCGGGAGGCCACTACAATGAGCAGTTCTTC. This codes for CASSFAAGGHYNEQFF.

This rearrangement joins TRBV28 to TRBJ2-7; no definite D call. Trimming took 2 bases from V and 6 from J, leaving 8 bases between them. Germline CDR1 MDHEN, CDR2 SYDVKM. There are 12 residues in the CDR3. CDR3 coding DNA: TGTGCCAGCAGTTTAAGTTGGGCCGAGCAGTACTTC. Translated: CASSLSWAEQYF.

This clone was counted once. This chain joins TRBV5-1 and TRBJ2-5; 8 bases are shared with TRBD2. CDR3 size: 16 residues. With V trimmed by 0 bases and J by 4 bases, 8 bases remained unmatched. The V gene's germline CDR1 is SGHRS and CDR2 YFSETQ. CDR3 loop: CASSLDVPGGRETQYF. The CDR3 nucleotides read TGCGCCAGCAGCTTGGATGTTCCGGGGGGGCGAGAGACCCAGTACTTC.